This T cell receptor beta chain was captured by sequencing in a study of sequential checkpoint blockade in melanoma. About the study: First-line arms were nivolumab then ipilimumab, or the reverse, randomized 1:1.

The CDR3 runs 16 residues. Germline values: CDR1 MNHEY, CDR2 SVGAGI. Trimming took 0 bases from V and 5 from J, leaving 16 bases between them. Profiled with immunoSEQ multiplex PCR; TCRdb holds only in-frame clones, not every one. The repertoire has approximately 14,000 clones, about 73% of them found once; the top ten carry around 32%. Treatment denoted: randomized to nivolumab then ipilimumab (arm A) or the reverse (arm B). No patient had prior DNA-damaging chemotherapy. Sorted cells were live CD3+CD8+, lacking CD19 and CD56, from PBMCs. The chain recombines TRBV6-5 with TRBJ1-1; the D is unclear. This specimen was CD8+ T cells sorted from blood (inferred from file names), taken from a patient given nivolumab and ipilimumab in sequence. This clonotype originated in a human donor with melanoma. CDR3 DNA: TGTGCCAGCAGTTACTCCCGGGTGCGGGGTCCAACTGAAGCTTTCTTT. Its translation: CASSYSRVRGPTEAFF.